What follows describes a single TCR beta chain. What it binds is unknown. These data are taken from a study of shared clonotypes between healthy human individuals. Study results and caveats: Several donors shared around 5.1% of their naive CD4 clonotypes.

Some clones are missing from TCRdb's copy, which holds only in-frame ones; the method was immunoSEQ multiplex PCR. This table holds just over 2,000,000 clones, about 95% found once. The CDR3 covers 15 residues. The junction had 8 bases not matched to a gene; V was cut back by 4 bases and J by 3 bases. The germline CDR1 and CDR2 sequences are SGHDT and YYEEEE. CD45RO negativity and positive selection for CCR7 defined naive CD8 cells, a population that excluded terminally differentiated effector memory CD45RA+ cells. The rearrangement uses TRBV5-6 and TRBJ2-7; TRBD2 agrees at 9 bases. The clonotype comes from a man between 18 and 35 years old in good health. Sequenced input: naive CD8+ T cells sorted from blood. CDR3 in amino acids: CASSLETSGSYEQYF. CDR3 in DNA: TGTGCCAGCAGCCTAGAGACTAGCGGCAGCTACGAGCAGTACTTC.